The 12 T cell receptor beta chains reported below all come from one sample, sequenced in a study of T cell responses to AZD1222 COVID-19 vaccine. Libraries were prepared by immunoSEQ multiplex PCR; TCRdb keeps only in-frame clonotypes and omits some of them. Here the sample spans 130,000 or so clones, 85% to 95% being singletons. The sequencing used peripheral blood, collected on day 0 of AZD1222 vaccination. These receptor sequences come from an adult in good health.

The chain links TRBV6-5 to TRBJ1-1; weak D call: TRBD1 (6 bases). The CDR3 consists of 14 residues. Germline-derived CDR1 and CDR2 are MNHEY and SVGAGI. V lost 6 bases and J lost 1, with 12 bases in between. The CDR3 sequence: CASSSDSQNTEAFF. The CDR3 DNA sequence: TGTGCCAGCAGCTCGGACAGTCAGAACACTGAAGCTTTCTTT.

J is TRBJ1-3 and V is TRBV29-1; no clear D. The CDR3 runs to 12 residues. From germline, CDR1 is SQVTM and CDR2 ANQGSEA. The V end was cut by 6 bases, the J end by 4 bases, with 10 bases between. The CDR3 DNA reads TGCAGCGTCCGGACTTCCGGAAACACCATATATTTT. It translates to CSVRTSGNTIYF.

This chain connects TRBV18 to TRBJ2-1, with 15 bases identical to TRBD2. This CDR3 region has 16 residues. V shed 1 base, J shed 7 bases, and the junction held 2 bases outside the gene matches. CDR1 is KGHSH, CDR2 LQKENI, per germline. The CDR3 region is CASSPQGLAGGNEQFF. Here the CDR3 DNA reads TGTGCCAGCTCACCACAGGGACTAGCGGGGGGAAATGAGCAGTTCTTC.

The chain has TRBV7-2 and TRBJ1-5; D is unresolved. Per germline, CDR1 SGHTA and CDR2 FQGNSA. The CDR3 totals 12 residues. The V end was cut by 3 bases, the J end by 4 bases, with 4 bases between. The CDR3 spells CASSLGNQPQHF. The CDR3 coding sequence is TGTGCCAGCAGCTTGGGGAATCAGCCCCAGCATTTT.

This sequence joins TRBV5-6 and TRBJ1-5, with TRBD1 matching over 7 bases. The CDR3 contains 16 residues. The germline V gene has CDR1 SGHDT and CDR2 YYEEEE. With V trimmed by 6 bases and J by 4 bases, 13 bases remained unmatched. CDR3 nucleotide sequence: TGTGCCAGCACTACTTACGACAGGGCTGGGAATCAGCCCCAGCATTTT. Protein product: CASTTYDRAGNQPQHF.

The gene calls are TRBV19 and TRBJ2-7; 9 bases fit TRBD2. J gave up 3 bases and V 3 bases, and 3 bases lay outside the gene matches. CDR3 length: 14 amino acids. From germline, CDR1 is LNHDA and CDR2 SQIVND (reference sequence). Written as DNA, the CDR3 is TGTGCCAGTAGTATGGGACTAGCTGTCTACGAGCAGTACTTC. This gives the protein CASSMGLAVYEQYF.

The CDR3 sequence is CASSTSGRTGELFF. For the CDR3, the DNA is TGTGCCAGCAGTACTAGCGGGAGAACCGGGGAGCTGTTTTTT. This sequence joins TRBV2 and TRBJ2-2; 11 bases are shared with TRBD2. CDR1 and CDR2 (germline): SNHLY, FYNNEI. V was clipped by 5 bases and J by 5 bases; unmatched bases: 1. This CDR3 is 14 amino acids long.

The rearrangement links TRBV4-2 to TRBJ2-2; TRBD2 agrees at 10 bases. V lost 0 bases and J lost 4; bases outside the gene matches: 8. The CDR3 consists of 18 residues. Looked up from germline, CDR1 is LGHNA and CDR2 is YNFKEQ. This chain's CDR3 is CASSQDKLAGDPTGELFF. CDR3 sequence (DNA): TGTGCCAGCAGCCAAGACAAGCTAGCGGGAGATCCCACCGGGGAGCTGTTTTTT.

The chain employs TRBV25-1 and TRBJ1-5, with a tentative D call TRBD1 (5 bases). Germline V gene sequence: CDR1 MGHDK, CDR2 SYGVNS. Trimming stripped 1 base from V and 3 bases from J, with 16 bases between. The CDR3 loop spans 17 amino acids. The CDR3 spells CASSELELLTDNQPQHF. In nucleotides, the CDR3 is TGTGCCAGCAGTGAATTAGAGCTATTGACAGACAATCAGCCCCAGCATTTT.

The rearrangement joins TRBV4-3 to TRBJ1-5; D not resolved. CDR1 is LGHNA and CDR2 is YSLEER in the germline V gene. V was cut by 6 bases and J by 5 bases, with 17 bases left in between. The CDR3 spans 15 residues. This chain's CDR3 is CASRPARWADQPQHF. Written as DNA, the CDR3 is TGCGCCAGCAGACCCGCCCGGTGGGCCGATCAGCCCCAGCATTTT.

This clone was detected once. The CDR3 region has the DNA TGTGCCAGCAGCCAAGCCCGGGGGCCCGGGGAGCTGTTTTTT. Translating gives CASSQARGPGELFF. This chain joins TRBV3-1 (or the pseudogene TRBV3-2) and TRBJ2-2; D assignment may be TRBD1 or TRBD2 (6 bases each). Germline V lookup: CDR1 LGHDT, CDR2 YNNKEL (reference sequence). V was clipped by 1 base and J by 6 bases, with 9 bases between them. The CDR3 is made up of 14 amino acids.

V usage is TRBV30 and J usage is TRBJ2-7; D unclear. V lost 0 bases to trimming and J lost 3 bases, with 12 bases between them. CDR3 length equals 14 residues. CDR1 GTSNPN and CDR2 SVGIG come from the germline V gene (reference sequence). The CDR3: CAWSVLKSGYEQYF. CDR3 nucleotides: TGTGCCTGGAGTGTACTAAAGTCCGGCTACGAGCAGTACTTC.